This TCR beta chain is from a study of identical twins. TCRdb re-called the 5' RACE reads with MiXCR, one entry per CDR3 protein. The sample comprises approximately 490,000 distinct CDR3 sequences, around 22% of which are singletons, and roughly 0.5% rests with the top ten. Study-wide results and caveats: With beta out-of-frame sequences, excess sharing by twins was weaker. For cord blood, abundant beta clonotypes had fewer insertions, unlike memory repertoires, which showed none.

The CDR3 sequence is 15 residues long. Trimming removed 4 bases from V and 6 bases from J; junction bases left unmatched: 11. This clonotype was detected a few times. As yet, its antigen is unknown. This sample also appeared in a second study, on yellow fever vaccine responses in identical twins.

The sequenced material came from CD4+ T cells sorted from blood. The receptor comes from a woman aged 18-29 years in good health. The V call is TRBV12-3 or TRBV12-4, the J call TRBJ2-7; 8 bases match TRBD1. CDR3 sequence: CASSSLTGVKSEQYF. CDR3 in DNA: TGTGCCAGCAGTTCACTGACAGGGGTAAAAAGCGAGCAGTACTTC.